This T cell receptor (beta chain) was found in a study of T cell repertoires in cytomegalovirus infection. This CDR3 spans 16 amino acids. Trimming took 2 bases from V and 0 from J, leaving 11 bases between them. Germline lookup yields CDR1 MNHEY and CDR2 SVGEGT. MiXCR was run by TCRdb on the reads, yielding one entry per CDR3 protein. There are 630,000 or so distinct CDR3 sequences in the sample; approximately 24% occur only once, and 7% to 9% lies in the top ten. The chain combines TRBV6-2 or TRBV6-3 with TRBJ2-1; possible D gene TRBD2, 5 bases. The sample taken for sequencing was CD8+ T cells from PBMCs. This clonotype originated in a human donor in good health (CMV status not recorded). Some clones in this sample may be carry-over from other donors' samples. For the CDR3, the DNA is TGTGCCAGCAGTTACCTCGGGGTCTCCTCCTACAATGAGCAGTTCTTC. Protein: CASSYLGVSSYNEQFF.